This T cell receptor beta chain stems from a study of blood T cell repertoires in COVID-19. The CDR3 sequence is 13 residues long. CDR1 is MDHEN and CDR2 is SYDVKM in the germline V gene. The trim removed 10 bases at V and 4 bases at J, leaving 6 bases unmatched. TCRdb's copy holds only in-frame clones and misses some; the assay was immunoSEQ multiplex PCR. The table lists 68,000 or so clones, roughly 91% of them singletons. Material: peripheral blood. This clonotype was obtained from a man between 50 and 59 years old with active COVID-19. The genes are TRBV28 and TRBJ2-7; TRBD2 agrees at 11 bases. In DNA form, the CDR3 reads TGTGCCACCTATTTAGCGGGAGGGTACGAGCAGTACTTC. Its translation is CATYLAGGYEQYF.